This entry concerns a single T cell receptor beta chain. The antigen is undetermined. This entry belongs to a study of cytomegalovirus exposure and HLA in healthy donors. Points from the study as a whole: TCR beta chains associated with HLA were, in a later analysis, more clonally expanded than equally common others. Donors were assumed by presence/absence analyses to have roughly uniform sequencing depth. In a later analysis, a missense DCLRE1C variant was linked to TCR beta V- and J-gene trimming. Most sequenced TCRs were rare (though some public TCRs occurred in many donors).

PCR used 60 Vbeta primers and 13 Jbeta primers. Profiled with immunoSEQ multiplex PCR; TCRdb holds only in-frame clones, not every one. Among some 180,000 clones listed, about 80% were seen once. The receptor comes from a woman younger than 45 in good health and CMV-seropositive. Sequenced: PBMCs.

This CDR3 reads CASSENYVATNEKLFF. CDR3 DNA: TGTGCCAGCAGTGAAAACTACGTTGCAACTAATGAAAAACTGTTTTTT. V is TRBV6-1 and J is TRBJ1-4; no reliable D call. There are 16 residues in the CDR3. Germline lookup yields CDR1 MNHNS and CDR2 SASEGT. Trimming removed 2 bases at V and 0 bases at J, with 10 bases between.